These T cell receptor beta chains were read from a single sample in a study of CD8+CD57+ T cells in acquired aplastic anemia. Via MiXCR, TCRdb re-called the reads, giving one row per CDR3 protein. The sample comprises a few hundred thousand distinct CDR3 sequences, around 60% of which are singletons, and less than 30% rests with the top ten. Sequencing was performed on sorted CD4+, CD8+, or CD8+CD57+ T cells (not recorded which) from PBMCs. Every receptor here comes from a human donor in good health. The CDR3 runs from the conserved cysteine through the conserved F or W. Each record gives: D gene, V gene, J gene, clone size, CDR3 DNA, CDR3 protein. The D gene is left open where the match is weak. Size is omitted from some rows. Given values are once, few, many or a class for expanded clones.

TRBD2	TRBV7-9	TRBJ2-7	.	TGTGCCAGCACCAAAGGTGGCGGGAGCTACGAGCAGTACTTC	CASTKGGGSYEQYF
TRBD2	TRBV27	TRBJ2-3	.	TGTGCCAGCAGCCATCGGACTAGCGGAGGAGAGTGGGATACGCAGTATTTT	CASSHRTSGGEWDTQYF
.	TRBV7-6	TRBJ2-7	.	TGTGCCAGCAGCTTAGAATTGGGGGATTCCTACGAGCAGTACTTC	CASSLELGDSYEQYF
TRBD2	TRBV2	TRBJ2-7	.	TGTGCCAGCAGTGAAGGCGGGGGGGCCTCCGAGCAGTACTTC	CASSEGGGASEQYF
.	TRBV7-7	TRBJ1-2	.	TGTGCTAGCAGTCTAACAGGGTCTGGCTACACCTTC	CASSLTGSGYTF
.	TRBV5-1	TRBJ1-1	many	TGCGCCAGCAGCCATTTGGACAGTTGGACTGAAGCTTTCTTT	CASSHLDSWTEAFF
.	TRBV5-1	TRBJ2-7	few	TGCGCCAGCAGCTACCTGACAGGCGACGAGCAGTACTTC	CASSYLTGDEQYF
.	TRBV5-1	TRBJ1-2	many	TGCGCCAGCAGCTTTGGAGGGGGAGACGGCTACACCTTC	CASSFGGGDGYTF
.	TRBV7-9	TRBJ2-3	.	TGTGCCAGCAGCCCTGGGGCTAGAACAGATACGCAGTATTTT	CASSPGARTDTQYF
.	TRBV6-2/TRBV6-3	TRBJ2-7	.	TGTGCCAGCAGTGAGACAGCGGGCGAGCAGTACTTC	CASSETAGEQYF
TRBD1	TRBV20-1	TRBJ2-1	once	TGCAGTGCGTCGACAGGGAGCTCCTACAATGAGCAGTTCTTC	CSASTGSSYNEQFF
TRBD1	TRBV20-1	TRBJ1-1	.	TGCAGTGCTAGTTACAGGGGAGAAACTGAAGCTTTCTTT	CSASYRGETEAFF
.	TRBV24-1	TRBJ2-3	.	TGTGCCACCAGTGGACCGGATCGCTCGTCGGATACGCAGTATTTT	CATSGPDRSSDTQYF